These 28 T cell receptor beta chains were sequenced from one sample in a study of T cell responses to AZD1222 COVID-19 vaccine. Profiling relied on immunoSEQ multiplex PCR, and the TCRdb table lists in-frame clones only, not all of them. The profile covers some 80,000 clones, with around 89% appearing a single time and 10% taken by the ten largest. This specimen consisted of peripheral blood, obtained 28 days after the second dose of the MenACWY control vaccine. The receptors originated from an adult who received the MenACWY meningococcal vaccine as a control.

The chain recombines TRBV7-2 with TRBJ2-5; 10 bases are a match to TRBD1. Looked up from germline, CDR1 is SGHTA and CDR2 is FQGNSA. The CDR3 covers 16 residues. V was clipped by 1 base and J by 4 bases; unmatched bases: 6. The CDR3: CASSLVGTGAGETQYF. In DNA, the CDR3 is TGTGCCAGCAGCTTAGTAGGGACAGGGGCGGGAGAGACCCAGTACTTC.

The chain employs TRBV9 and TRBJ1-6; TRBD1 is a possible D gene (5 bases). The CDR3 runs to 15 residues. From germline, CDR1 is SGDLS and CDR2 YYNGEE. Trimming removed 3 bases from V and 5 bases from J, with 12 bases in between. The chain's CDR3 is CASSAQTENNSPLHF. In DNA, the CDR3 is TGTGCCAGCAGCGCCCAGACAGAGAATAATTCACCCCTCCACTTT.

The gene calls are TRBV5-4 and TRBJ2-5, with 9 positions matching TRBD1. CDR1 and CDR2 (germline): SGHNT, YYREEE (reference sequence). Losses at the gene ends were 0 bases for V and 6 bases for J; bases not matched to a gene: 3. The CDR3 loop spans 14 amino acids. The CDR3 bases are TGTGCCAGCAGCTTGGGACAGGGGGAGAAGACCCAGTACTTC. Protein: CASSLGQGEKTQYF.

V and J are TRBV11-1 and TRBJ2-2, with 8 bases identical to TRBD1. Per the germline V gene, CDR1 is SGHAT and CDR2 is FQDESV (reference sequence). This CDR3 comprises 15 residues. Trimming took 4 bases from V and 5 from J; bases not matched to a gene: 6. DNA for the CDR3: TGTGCCAGCAGCTACGACAGGGGACAAACCGGGGAGCTGTTTTTT. Translating it yields CASSYDRGQTGELFF.

Remarks on this clone: Other DNA variants within this sample encode the same CDR3. This sequence joins TRBV28 and TRBJ1-2; D is undetermined. The germline V and J ends were trimmed by 5 bases and 3 bases, with 10 bases remaining between them. The CDR3 has 13 amino acids. Germline CDR1 and CDR2: MDHEN and SYDVKM. CDR3 amino acids: CASSLGRDYGYTF. The CDR3, as DNA: TGTGCCAGCAGTCTCGGACGGGACTATGGCTACACCTTC.

The chain uses TRBV7-2 and TRBJ1-1, with TRBD1 as a possible D gene (6 bases). Trimming left V 2 bases short and J 6 bases short, with 13 bases between. This CDR3 is 14 amino acids long. Germline CDR1 reads SGHTA; CDR2 reads FQGNSA. CDR3 sequence (DNA): TGTGCCAGCAGCTTAAACAGGGTCGGCGCTGAAGCTTTCTTT. Its translation: CASSLNRVGAEAFF.

Concerning this clone: Germline and junction disagree at one end, which may indicate a read error. This chain links TRBV29-1 with TRBJ1-3; perhaps TRBD1 as D (6 bases). CDR1 SQVTM and CDR2 ANQGSEA come from the germline V gene. CDR3 size: 13 residues. The CDR3 reads CSVEGGAGNTIYF. The CDR3 coding sequence is TGCAGCGTCGAAGGGGGGGCTGGAAACACCATATATTTT.

This clone occurred a few times. This rearrangement joins TRBV7-9 to TRBJ2-2, with a weak D call TRBD2 (5 bases). The CDR3 sequence is 13 residues long. Trimming took off 5 bases at V and 10 bases at J, with 14 bases between the two ends. Germline V gene lookup returns CDR1 SEHNR and CDR2 FQNEAQ (reference sequence). DNA of the CDR3: TGTGCCAGCAGCCCCATCGGGAACACGGAGCTGTTTTTT. This sequence encodes CASSPIGNTELFF.

V gene TRBV7-9 combines with J gene TRBJ1-6, with D unclear. The CDR3 has 12 amino acids. V was pared by 3 bases and J by 7 bases, with 4 bases between. Germline CDR1 is SEHNR and CDR2 is FQNEAQ (reference sequence). The CDR3 region has the DNA TGTGCCAGCAGCTTCGGCAATTCACCCCTCCACTTT. Its translation: CASSFGNSPLHF.

This chain connects TRBV9 to TRBJ1-1; 11 bases map to TRBD1. CDR3 length equals 15 residues. Germline trimming cut 3 bases from V and 3 bases from J; bases unmatched to any gene: 4. Germline lookup yields CDR1 SGDLS and CDR2 YYNGEE. CDR3 amino acids: CASSAGTGGDTEAFF. CDR3 DNA sequence: TGTGCCAGCAGCGCCGGGACAGGGGGAGACACTGAAGCTTTCTTT.

The chain carries TRBV27 and TRBJ2-1; TRBD1 might be the D (6 bases). The V gene's germline CDR1 is MNHEY and CDR2 SMNVEV (reference sequence). This CDR3 has 18 residues. Trimming shortened V by 5 bases and J by 2 bases, and 22 bases separated the two germline ends. The chain's CDR3 is CASSPLPKGVRTYNEQFF. DNA of the CDR3: TGTGCCAGCAGTCCTCTCCCCAAGGGGGTAAGGACCTACAATGAGCAGTTCTTC.

The V and J genes are TRBV2 and TRBJ2-1, with 9 bases lining up with TRBD1. J lost 0 bases, V lost 6 bases, and 3 bases had no gene match. This CDR3 spans 15 amino acids. In germline, CDR1 is SNHLY, CDR2 FYNNEI. The CDR3 DNA follows: TGTGCCAGCAGGACGGACAGGGGCTCCTACAATGAGCAGTTCTTC. Protein: CASRTDRGSYNEQFF.

This clone was found a few times. The J gene is TRBJ2-2, the V gene TRBV5-1, with D tentatively TRBD1 (6 bases). Trimming shortened V by 3 bases and J by 4 bases, and 13 bases separated the two germline ends. Germline CDR1 reads SGHRS; CDR2 reads YFSETQ. This CDR3 contains 15 residues. Here the CDR3 DNA reads TGCGCCAGCAGCTCACAGGGATATAGCACCGGGGAGCTGTTTTTT. Encoded protein: CASSSQGYSTGELFF.

The V and J genes are TRBV5-1 and TRBJ1-2; D may be TRBD1 (6 bases). The CDR3 runs 15 residues. Per the germline V gene, CDR1 is SGHRS and CDR2 is YFSETQ. Trimming removed 4 bases at V and 2 bases at J, with 15 bases between. DNA for the CDR3: TGCGCCAGCAGCACCACAACCGGGACAAACTATGGCTACACCTTC. Protein sequence: CASSTTTGTNYGYTF.

Only a few counts were recorded for this clone. V usage is TRBV9 and J usage is TRBJ2-3; 12 bases are a match to TRBD2. Germline CDR1 and CDR2: SGDLS and YYNGEE. With V trimmed by 0 bases and J by 2 bases, 4 bases remained unmatched. The CDR3 extends over 17 amino acids. Here the CDR3 reads CASSVGLAGVITDTQYF. CDR3 in DNA: TGTGCCAGCAGCGTAGGACTAGCGGGGGTTATCACAGATACGCAGTATTTT.

The V gene is TRBV5-6, the J gene TRBJ1-4; TRBD1 matches at 8 bases. CDR3 length: 15 amino acids. The germline CDR1 and CDR2 sequences are SGHDT and YYEEEE. The V and J ends lost 3 bases and 8 bases, in that order; junction bases with no gene match: 9. As DNA, the CDR3 is TGTGCCAGCAGCTCGATGACAGGGGTAGGAGAAAAACTGTTTTTT. This sequence encodes CASSSMTGVGEKLFF.

V gene TRBV3-1 (or the pseudogene TRBV3-2) combines with J gene TRBJ2-1, with 12 bases identical to TRBD2. Losses at the gene ends were 0 bases for V and 7 bases for J; bases not matched to a gene: 4. The length of the CDR3 is 16 residues. Per the germline V gene, CDR1 is LGHDT and CDR2 is YNNKEL (reference sequence). The CDR3 spells CASSQEYLAGGNEQFF. CDR3 sequence (DNA): TGTGCCAGCAGCCAAGAATACCTAGCGGGGGGGAATGAGCAGTTCTTC.

This clone appeared a single time. The chain carries TRBV6-5 and TRBJ1-3; no firm D call. The germline CDR1 and CDR2 sequences are MNHEY and SVGAGI. The CDR3 is 16 amino acids. Between the trimmed V and J ends, which lost 0 bases and 0 bases, there was a span of 9 bases. The CDR3 nucleotides are TGTGCCAGCAGTTACTCGCAGGCCTACTCTGGAAACACCATATATTTT. It specifies CASSYSQAYSGNTIYF.

This chain connects TRBV4-1 to TRBJ1-2; D call uncertain. V dropped 0 bases and J dropped 7 bases, with 9 bases sitting between them. The CDR3 sequence is 13 residues long. Germline V CDR1 and CDR2: MGHRA, YSYEKL. CDR3 region: CASSQDRSSGYTF. The DNA of the CDR3 is TGCGCCAGCAGCCAAGACCGGTCCTCTGGCTACACCTTC.

The chain carries TRBV5-8 and TRBJ1-2, with D possibly being TRBD1 (6 bases). V gave up 0 bases and J gave up 4 bases, with 22 bases separating them. The CDR3 has 18 residues. Germline CDR1 reads SGHTS; CDR2 reads YDEGEE. CDR3 nucleotide sequence: TGTGCCAGCAGCTTGGATCGAACAGGGACAACTTTGCGCTATGGCTACACCTTC. Amino acids: CASSLDRTGTTLRYGYTF.

V is TRBV7-2 and J is TRBJ1-5, with D possibly matching TRBD1 (5 bases). This CDR3 is 16 amino acids long. The V gene lost 5 bases and the J gene lost 0 bases, with 14 bases spanning the gap. Germline values: CDR1 SGHTA, CDR2 FQGNSA. CDR3 coding DNA: TGTGCCAGCAGCGTCCAGGGAGACCCTAGCAATCAGCCCCAGCATTTT. Protein product: CASSVQGDPSNQPQHF.

The V and J genes are TRBV5-4 and TRBJ2-1, with 11 nucleotides matching TRBD2. The CDR3 has 16 residues. Germline V gives CDR1 SGHNT, CDR2 YYREEE (reference sequence). V was clipped by 3 bases and J by 4 bases; unmatched bases: 6. The CDR3 bases are TGTGCCAGCAGCTCGCCGACTAGCGGGGTTTACAATGAGCAGTTCTTC. Translation gives CASSSPTSGVYNEQFF.

The chain carries TRBV3-1 (or the pseudogene TRBV3-2) and TRBJ2-2; 9 bases are a match to TRBD2. Germline CDR1 LGHDT, CDR2 YNNKEL (reference sequence). Trimming took 1 base from V and 4 from J; bases not matched to a gene: 4. CDR3 length equals 16 residues. CDR3 sequence (DNA): TGTGCCAGCAGCCAAGCTTCGCGGGGGGGCACCGGGGAGCTGTTTTTT. This sequence encodes CASSQASRGGTGELFF.

The rearrangement links TRBV30 to TRBJ2-5, with 10 positions matching TRBD2. This CDR3 spans 16 amino acids. J was trimmed by 2 bases and V by 1 base; bases with no gene match: 7. Germline V lookup: CDR1 GTSNPN, CDR2 SVGIG (reference sequence). CDR3 nucleotides: TGTGCCTGGAGTGAGCTAACTAGCGGGGATCAAGAGACCCAGTACTTC. Translated: CAWSELTSGDQETQYF.

The chain uses TRBV5-1 and TRBJ1-1; 7 nucleotides align to TRBD1. The CDR3 is made up of 16 amino acids. Germline V gives CDR1 SGHRS, CDR2 YFSETQ. V gave up 4 bases and J gave up 3 bases; unmatched junction bases: 12. The CDR3 DNA reads as TGCGCCAGCAGCCCGAGGACAGGTCAGGCGGACACTGAAGCTTTCTTT. The encoded protein is CASSPRTGQADTEAFF.

V gene TRBV28 combines with J gene TRBJ1-6; 7 bases fit TRBD1. J lost 9 bases, V lost 6 bases, and 11 bases had no gene match. The CDR3 covers 15 residues. CDR1 MDHEN and CDR2 SYDVKM come from the germline V gene. The CDR3 DNA reads TGTGCCAGCAGCTACCAACAGGGGATGGGTTCACCCCTCCACTTT. Translating gives CASSYQQGMGSPLHF.

The chain joins TRBV10-3 to TRBJ2-3; TRBD2 matches at 9 bases. The junction had 3 bases not matched to a gene; V was cut back by 2 bases and J by 0 bases. This CDR3 has 16 amino acids. The germline CDR1 and CDR2 sequences are ENHRY and SYGVKD. Here the CDR3 reads CAISEPGLASTDTQYF. The CDR3 DNA sequence: TGTGCCATCAGTGAGCCAGGACTAGCGAGCACAGATACGCAGTATTTT.

This chain joins TRBV7-9 and TRBJ1-5; no clear D. Per the germline V gene, CDR1 is SEHNR and CDR2 is FQNEAQ (reference sequence). This CDR3 has 14 amino acids. V shed 1 base and J shed 7 bases, with 11 bases lying between them. The CDR3 loop reads CASSLGGFGQPQHF. CDR3 sequence (DNA): TGTGCCAGCAGCTTAGGCGGGTTTGGGCAGCCCCAGCATTTT.